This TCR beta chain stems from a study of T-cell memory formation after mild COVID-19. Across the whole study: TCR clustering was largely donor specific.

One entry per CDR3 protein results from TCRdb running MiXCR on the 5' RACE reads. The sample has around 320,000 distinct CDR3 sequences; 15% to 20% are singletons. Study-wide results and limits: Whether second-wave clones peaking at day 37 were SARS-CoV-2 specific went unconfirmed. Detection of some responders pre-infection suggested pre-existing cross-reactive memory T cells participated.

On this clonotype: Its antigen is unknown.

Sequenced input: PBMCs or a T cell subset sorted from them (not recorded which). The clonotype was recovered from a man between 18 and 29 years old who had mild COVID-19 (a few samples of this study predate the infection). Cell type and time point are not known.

CDR3 DNA: TGTGCCTGGAGTTGGGGGGACACTGAAGCTTTCTTT. Translated, it gives CAWSWGDTEAFF. This chain connects TRBV30 to TRBJ1-1, with D perhaps matching TRBD1 (5 bases). The CDR3 has 12 residues. V lost 2 bases and J lost 3, with 7 bases in between. From germline, CDR1 is GTSNPN and CDR2 SVGIG (reference sequence). The variable domain in full, completed from reference TRBV30 and TRBJ1-1, reads SQTIHQWPATLVQPVGSPLSLECTVEGTSNPNLYWYRQAAGRGLQLLFYSVGIGQISSEVPQNLSASRPQDRQFILSSKKLLLSDSGFYLCAWSWGDTEAFFGQGTRLTVV.